This TCR beta chain was sequenced during a study of T cells after yellow fever vaccination (dated by TCRdb to the late 2010s). Study-level background: The SMART-Seq v4 Ultra Low Input RNA kit was used to prepare libraries from fractions with low cell numbers. To track T-cell clones before and after primary and booster YFV17D yellow fever vaccination, bulk TCR alpha and beta repertoires were sequenced longitudinally. Two healthy male donors, one aged 18 to 30 and one aged 30 to 39 years, were included in the cohort. Blood was drawn at multiple timepoints before and after primary and secondary immunization, with bulk PBMC replicates and cell subsets isolated. General findings and caveats noted by the study authors: Computational filtering was required because FACS-sorted repertoires could contain abundant contaminating clonotypes from the bulk population. Because only a couple of donors were included in the study, the extent to which the findings can be generalized is limited. After the booster, most clones that had expanded after primary vaccination were detected again (approximately 96% of CD4 and more than 80% of CD8), suggesting broad maintenance of memory. Compared with the primary T-cell response, the secondary T-cell response was weaker but faster, peaking on day 5 rather than day 15. A small fraction of clonotypes appeared in both the CD4 and CD8 compartments, likely as a result of convergent recombination.

There are 13 amino acids in the CDR3, from cysteine to phenylalanine inclusive. Only the CDR3 region is kept as DNA, spanning 39 bases read in frame from base 1. The germline V gene supplies CDR1 MDHEN and CDR2 SYDVKM. About this clonotype itself: Which antigen it targets is not known. No clone much larger than this one lies a single base away; base qualities are absent.

TCR cDNA was synthesized by 5'RACE template switching, through which a universal primer site and unique molecular identifiers were introduced. Priming of cDNA synthesis was performed from both the TCR alpha and TCR beta constant segments. Libraries were amplified in two PCR steps, with sample barcodes and sequencing adapters added in the second step. Libraries were sequenced on Illumina HiSeq 2500 (2x100 bp) or NovaSeq (2x150 bp). As for the original processing: Reads were demultiplexed and collapsed into UMI consensus sequences with MIGEC, and V(D)J alignment was performed with MiXCR. Vaccine-responding clonotypes were defined with edgeR using replicate PBMC samples, requiring FDR below 0.01 and a log2 fold change above 5 up to day 15. Each bulk clonotype was labeled CD4 or CD8 based on which sequenced repertoire, CD4 or CD8, contained the clonotype at higher abundance. In-frame beta chains were kept once TCRdb had trimmed the public reads at Q25 with fastp and called clones with MiXCR. Here each entry gathers all rows of one CDR3 protein and keeps the most common genes and DNA. The V and J calls reflect TCRdb's pipeline rather than the authors' work. The sample table shows a few hundred thousand distinct CDR3 sequences, and 6.2% are seen once. The ten top clones hold about 15% of the sample.

Read against the paper, the sample's treatment or condition label means: live attenuated yellow fever vaccine strain. At each blood-draw timepoint, two biological replicates of bulk PBMCs were obtained. PBMCs were isolated from peripheral blood using a standard Ficoll-Paque protocol. TriZol was used to extract RNA from bulk PBMCs, CD4 and CD8 fractions, and dextramer-positive and dextramer-negative fractions. Recombination connected TRBV28 to TRBJ2-2, with the D assignment possibly TRBD1 or TRBD2, given 5 matching bases for each. Sequenced here: PBMCs, sampled 5 days after the yellow fever booster vaccination. The source is a man younger than 40 who received the YFV17D yellow fever vaccine. The DNA sequence reads TGTGACAGTAACCGAGGGGACACCGGGGAGCTGTTTTTT. This yields the protein CDSNRGDTGELFF.